This TCR beta chain was identified during a study of blood T cell repertoires in COVID-19. Study-wide context: T cells, B-cell-depleted T cells, or PBMCs provided the cDNA or gDNA that served as material.

The CDR3 runs to 13 residues. The V gene's germline CDR1 is MNHEY and CDR2 SVGAGI. Between the trimmed V and J ends, which lost 6 bases and 6 bases, there was a span of 14 bases. Here immunoSEQ multiplex PCR was the method, and the copy in TCRdb shows in-frame clones only, minus some. The sample has some 290,000 clones, approximately 87% seen once. What was sequenced was peripheral blood. V and J are TRBV6-5 and TRBJ1-1; maybe TRBD1 (6 bases). The receptor's source is a man aged 55 to 70 who had recovered from COVID-19. CDR3 sequence: CASRFQGRAEAFF. CDR3 in DNA: TGTGCCAGCAGATTTCAGGGGAGGGCTGAAGCTTTCTTT.